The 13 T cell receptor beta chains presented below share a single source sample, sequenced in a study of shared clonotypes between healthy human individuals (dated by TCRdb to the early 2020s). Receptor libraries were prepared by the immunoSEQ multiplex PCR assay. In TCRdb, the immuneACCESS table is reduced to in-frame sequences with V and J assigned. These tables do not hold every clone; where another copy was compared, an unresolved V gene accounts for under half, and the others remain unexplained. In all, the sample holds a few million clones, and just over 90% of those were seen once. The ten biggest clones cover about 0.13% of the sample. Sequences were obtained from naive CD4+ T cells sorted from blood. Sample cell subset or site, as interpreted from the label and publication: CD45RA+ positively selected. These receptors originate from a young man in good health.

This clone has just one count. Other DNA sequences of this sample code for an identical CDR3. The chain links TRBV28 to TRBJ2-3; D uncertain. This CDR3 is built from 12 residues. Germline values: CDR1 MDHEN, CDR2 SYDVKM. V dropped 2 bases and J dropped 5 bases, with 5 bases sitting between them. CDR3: CASSLSGDTQYF. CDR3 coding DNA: TGTGCCAGCAGTTTAAGTGGAGATACGCAGTATTTT.

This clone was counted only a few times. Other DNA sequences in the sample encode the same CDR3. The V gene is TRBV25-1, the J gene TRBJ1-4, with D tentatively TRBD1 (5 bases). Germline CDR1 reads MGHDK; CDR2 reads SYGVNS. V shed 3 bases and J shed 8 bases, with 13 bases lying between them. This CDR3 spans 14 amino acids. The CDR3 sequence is CASSEGGVGEKLFF. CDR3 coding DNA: TGTGCCAGCAGTGAGGGGGGAGTAGGGGAAAAACTGTTTTTT.

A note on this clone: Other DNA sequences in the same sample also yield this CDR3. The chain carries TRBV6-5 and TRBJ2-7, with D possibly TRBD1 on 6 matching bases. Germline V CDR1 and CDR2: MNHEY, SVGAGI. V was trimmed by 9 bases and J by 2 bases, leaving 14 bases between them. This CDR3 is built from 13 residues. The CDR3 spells CASSSRGPYEQYF. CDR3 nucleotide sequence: TGTGCCAGTTCATCCAGGGGCCCCTACGAGCAGTACTTC.

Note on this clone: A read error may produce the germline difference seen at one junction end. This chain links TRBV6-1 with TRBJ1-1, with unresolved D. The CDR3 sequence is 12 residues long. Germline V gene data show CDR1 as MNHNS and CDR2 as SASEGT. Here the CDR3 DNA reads TGTGCCATCAGTGAGGGGAACACTGAAGCTTTCTTT. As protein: CAISEGNTEAFF.

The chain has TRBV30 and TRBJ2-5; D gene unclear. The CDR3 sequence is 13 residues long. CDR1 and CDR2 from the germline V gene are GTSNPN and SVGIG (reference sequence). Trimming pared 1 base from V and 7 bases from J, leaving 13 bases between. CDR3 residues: CAWSAGGYSTQYF. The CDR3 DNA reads TGTGCCTGGAGTGCGGGTGGATATTCGACCCAGTACTTC.

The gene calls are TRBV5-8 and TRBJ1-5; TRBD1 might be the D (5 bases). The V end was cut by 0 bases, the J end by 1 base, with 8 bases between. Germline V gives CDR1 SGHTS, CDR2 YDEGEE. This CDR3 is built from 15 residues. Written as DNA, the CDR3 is TGTGCCAGCAGCTTGGCCGGGGCAAGCAATCAGCCCCAGCATTTT. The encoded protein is CASSLAGASNQPQHF.

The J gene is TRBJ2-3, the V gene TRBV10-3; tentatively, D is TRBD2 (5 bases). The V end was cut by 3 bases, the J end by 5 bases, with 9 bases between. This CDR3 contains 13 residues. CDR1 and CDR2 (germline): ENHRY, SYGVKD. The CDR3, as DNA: TGTGCCATCAGTGACACGAGCGGAGATACGCAGTATTTT. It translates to CAISDTSGDTQYF.

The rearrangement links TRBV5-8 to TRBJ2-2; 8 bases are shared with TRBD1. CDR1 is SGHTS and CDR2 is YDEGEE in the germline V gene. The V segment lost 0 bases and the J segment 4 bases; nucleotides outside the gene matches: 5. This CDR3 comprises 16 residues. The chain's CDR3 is CASSLGTGGITGELFF. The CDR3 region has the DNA TGTGCCAGCAGCTTGGGAACAGGGGGGATCACCGGGGAGCTGTTTTTT.

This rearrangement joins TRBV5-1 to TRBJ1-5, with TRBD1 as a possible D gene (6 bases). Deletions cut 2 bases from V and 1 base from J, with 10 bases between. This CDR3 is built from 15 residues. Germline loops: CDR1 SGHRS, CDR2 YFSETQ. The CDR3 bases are TGCGCCAGCAGCTTCAGGGGCGAAAGCAATCAGCCCCAGCATTTT. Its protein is CASSFRGESNQPQHF.

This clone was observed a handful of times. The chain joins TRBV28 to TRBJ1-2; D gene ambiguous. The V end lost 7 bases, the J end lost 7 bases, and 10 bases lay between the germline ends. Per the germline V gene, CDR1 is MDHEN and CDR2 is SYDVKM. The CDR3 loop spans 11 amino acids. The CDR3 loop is CASKVEGGYTF. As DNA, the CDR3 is TGTGCCAGCAAAGTAGAGGGTGGCTACACCTTC.

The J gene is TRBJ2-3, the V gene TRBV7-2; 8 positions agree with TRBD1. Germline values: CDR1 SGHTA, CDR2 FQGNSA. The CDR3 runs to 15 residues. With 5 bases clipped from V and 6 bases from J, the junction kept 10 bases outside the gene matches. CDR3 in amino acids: CASSGTGLTSDTQYF. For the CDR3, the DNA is TGTGCCAGCAGCGGGACAGGACTCACCTCCGATACGCAGTATTTT.

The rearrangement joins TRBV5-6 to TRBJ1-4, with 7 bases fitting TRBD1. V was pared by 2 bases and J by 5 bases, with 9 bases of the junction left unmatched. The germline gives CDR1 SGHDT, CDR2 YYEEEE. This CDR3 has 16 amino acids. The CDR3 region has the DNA TGTGCCAGCAGCTTAACAGGGGCGGAGGTGAATGAAAAACTGTTTTTT. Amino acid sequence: CASSLTGAEVNEKLFF.

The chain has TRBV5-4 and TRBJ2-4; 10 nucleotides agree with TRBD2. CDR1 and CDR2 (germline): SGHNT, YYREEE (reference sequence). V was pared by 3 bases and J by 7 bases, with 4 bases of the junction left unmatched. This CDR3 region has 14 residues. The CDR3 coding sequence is TGTGCCAGCAGCTCTAGCGGGGGAATTAACATTCAGTACTTC. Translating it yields CASSSSGGINIQYF.